This TCR beta chain derives from a study of naive and memory T cell subsets. Regarding the study as a whole: Possibly reflecting memory cells re-expressing CD45RA, a few larger clonotypes occurred in naive repertoires, especially CD8.

Germline CDR1 and CDR2: SGHTA and FQGNSA. V lost 1 base and J lost 4, with 11 bases in between. CDR3 length: 15 residues. This clonotype occurred a few times. What it binds is unknown. Four subsets defined by CD45RA and CD27 were sorted after CD3, CD4, CD8 and live/dead staining. The beta constant-region primer was an equimolar mix of two oligonucleotides covering TRBC1 and TRBC2. Nested alpha and beta constant-region primers with the SP2 primer drove four PCR rounds on ligated cDNA. TCRdb re-called the UMI-ligation and nested PCR reads with MiXCR, one entry per CDR3 protein. The sample has about 90,000 distinct CDR3 sequences; approximately 11% are singletons.

V gene TRBV7-2 combines with J gene TRBJ2-1; possible D gene TRBD1, 5 bases. The sequence was collected from a human donor in good health. Sequences were obtained from naive CD4+ T cells from blood. The CDR3 DNA is TGTGCCAGCAGCTTAGGACAGCCGATGTACAATGAGCAGTTCTTC. Its protein product is CASSLGQPMYNEQFF.